The present entry profiles one TCR beta chain with its context. The authors' processing: Nucleated cell counts were estimated from reference gene primer amplification. Data came from immunoSEQ multiplex PCR; TCRdb stores just in-frame clones and leaves some out. The V and J calls and the clone size are those of that table, but D and trimming were determined from the DNA. The table lists roughly 79,000 clones, approximately 88% of them singletons. This sample is drawn from a study of blood T cell repertoires in COVID-19. Study at large: The origin of the acute and convalescent COVID-19 samples was the United States, Italy and Spain. Sample material is recorded as cDNA or gDNA derived from T cells, B-cell-depleted T cells, or PBMCs.

The V gene lost 4 bases and the J gene lost 4 bases, with 13 bases spanning the gap. The CDR3 has 14 amino acids. Germline-derived CDR1 and CDR2 are SGHVS and FQNEAQ. The source material was peripheral blood. V gene TRBV7-8 combines with J gene TRBJ1-1; D is possibly TRBD1 (5 bases). This receptor was taken from a woman between 45 and 65 years old with acute or convalescent COVID-19. The CDR3 nucleotides read TGTGCCAGCAGCTCGGCGGGGGGAGGCACTGAAGCTTTCTTT. This translates into CASSSAGGGTEAFF.